The clone carrying this T cell receptor beta chain occurred once. How the authors handled the data: The assay estimated nucleated cells by amplifying reference gene primers. Method: immunoSEQ multiplex PCR; TCRdb's copy keeps in-frame clones and lacks some. The V and J calls and the clone size are those of that table, but D and trimming were determined from the DNA. The repertoire holds under 200,000 clones, with over 60% as singletons. The sample is drawn from a study of blood T cell repertoires in COVID-19. Germline V lookup: CDR1 MNHEY, CDR2 SVGAGI. This CDR3 has 15 residues. Trimming took 4 bases from V and 0 from J; bases not matched to a gene: 2.

The sample consisted of peripheral blood. This TCR was sampled from a man aged 60 to 75 with acute or convalescent COVID-19. The J gene is TRBJ1-3, the V gene TRBV6-5; 8 nucleotides line up with TRBD1. CDR3 DNA sequence: TGTGCCAGCAGTTCAACAGGGGGCTCTGGAAACACCATATATTTT. This gives the protein CASSSTGGSGNTIYF.